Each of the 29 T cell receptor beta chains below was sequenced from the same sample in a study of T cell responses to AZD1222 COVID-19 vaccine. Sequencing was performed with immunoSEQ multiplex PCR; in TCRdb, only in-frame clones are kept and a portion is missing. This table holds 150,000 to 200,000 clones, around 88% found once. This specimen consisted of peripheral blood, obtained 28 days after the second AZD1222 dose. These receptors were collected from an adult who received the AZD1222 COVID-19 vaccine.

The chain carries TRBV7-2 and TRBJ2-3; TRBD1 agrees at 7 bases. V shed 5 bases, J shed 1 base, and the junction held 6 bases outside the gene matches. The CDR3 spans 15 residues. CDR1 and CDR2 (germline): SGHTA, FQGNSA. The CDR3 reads CASSPRTGRTDTQYF. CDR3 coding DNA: TGTGCCAGCAGCCCCCGGACAGGCCGCACAGATACGCAGTATTTT.

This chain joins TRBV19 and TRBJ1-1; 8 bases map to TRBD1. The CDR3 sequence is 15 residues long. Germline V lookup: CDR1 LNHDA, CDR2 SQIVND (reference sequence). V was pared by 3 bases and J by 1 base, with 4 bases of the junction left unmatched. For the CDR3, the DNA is TGTGCCAGTAGTATTCAGGGGGCGAAGAACACTGAAGCTTTCTTT. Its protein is CASSIQGAKNTEAFF.

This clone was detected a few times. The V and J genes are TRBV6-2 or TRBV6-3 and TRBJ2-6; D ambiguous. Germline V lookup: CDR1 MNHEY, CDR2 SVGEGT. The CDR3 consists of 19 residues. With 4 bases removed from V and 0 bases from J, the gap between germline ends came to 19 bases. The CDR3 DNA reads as TGTGCCAGCAGTTCTCGTACAGTGCTACCTCTCTCTGGGGCCAACGTCCTGACTTTC. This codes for CASSSRTVLPLSGANVLTF.

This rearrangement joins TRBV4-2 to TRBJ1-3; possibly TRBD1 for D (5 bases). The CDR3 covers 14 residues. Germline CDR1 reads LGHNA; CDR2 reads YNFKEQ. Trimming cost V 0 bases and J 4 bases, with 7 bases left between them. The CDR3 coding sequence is TGTGCCAGCAGCCAAGACAGGGTCGGAAACACCATATATTTT. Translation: CASSQDRVGNTIYF.

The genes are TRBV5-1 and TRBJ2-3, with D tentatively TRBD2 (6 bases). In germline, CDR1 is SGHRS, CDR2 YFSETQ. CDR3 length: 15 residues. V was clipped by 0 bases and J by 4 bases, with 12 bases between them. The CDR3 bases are TGCGCCAGCAGCTTGGAGGCTGGGAGGTCAGATACGCAGTATTTT. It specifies CASSLEAGRSDTQYF.

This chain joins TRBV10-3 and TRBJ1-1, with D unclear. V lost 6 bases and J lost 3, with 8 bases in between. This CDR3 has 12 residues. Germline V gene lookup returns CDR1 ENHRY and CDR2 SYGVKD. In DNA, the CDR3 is TGTGCCATCAGGGCATCAGACACTGAAGCTTTCTTT. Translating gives CAIRASDTEAFF.

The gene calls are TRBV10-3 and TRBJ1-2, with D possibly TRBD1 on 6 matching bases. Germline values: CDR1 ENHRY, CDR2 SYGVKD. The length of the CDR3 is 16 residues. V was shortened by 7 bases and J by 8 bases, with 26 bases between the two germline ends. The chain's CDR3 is CAITPSGTPGAKGYTF. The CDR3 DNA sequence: TGTGCCATCACACCGTCCGGGACCCCAGGGGCTAAGGGCTACACCTTC.

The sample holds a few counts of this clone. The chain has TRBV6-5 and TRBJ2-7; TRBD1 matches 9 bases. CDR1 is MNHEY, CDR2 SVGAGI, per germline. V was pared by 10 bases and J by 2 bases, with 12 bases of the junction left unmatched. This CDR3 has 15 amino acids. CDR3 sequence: CATRGRDREAYEQYF. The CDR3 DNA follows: TGTGCCACCAGAGGTAGGGACAGGGAGGCCTACGAGCAGTACTTC.

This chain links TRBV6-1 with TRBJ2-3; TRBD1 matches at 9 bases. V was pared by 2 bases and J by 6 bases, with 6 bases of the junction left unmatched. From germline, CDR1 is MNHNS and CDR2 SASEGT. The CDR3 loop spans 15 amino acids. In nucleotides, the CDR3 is TGTGCCAGCAGTGAATGGACAGGGGCCCAGGATACGCAGTATTTT. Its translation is CASSEWTGAQDTQYF.

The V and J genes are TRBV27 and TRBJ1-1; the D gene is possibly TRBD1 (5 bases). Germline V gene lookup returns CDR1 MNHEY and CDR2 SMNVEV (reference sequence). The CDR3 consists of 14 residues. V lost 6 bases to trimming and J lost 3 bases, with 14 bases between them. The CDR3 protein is CASSPAGDHTEAFF. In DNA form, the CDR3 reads TGTGCCAGCAGCCCTGCGGGGGATCACACTGAAGCTTTCTTT.

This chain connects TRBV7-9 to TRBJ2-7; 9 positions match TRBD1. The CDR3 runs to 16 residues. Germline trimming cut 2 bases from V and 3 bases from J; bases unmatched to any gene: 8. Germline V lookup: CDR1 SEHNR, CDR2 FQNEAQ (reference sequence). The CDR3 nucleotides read TGTGCCAGCAGCTTAACTCCCGGGACAGGGAACTACGAGCAGTACTTC. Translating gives CASSLTPGTGNYEQYF.

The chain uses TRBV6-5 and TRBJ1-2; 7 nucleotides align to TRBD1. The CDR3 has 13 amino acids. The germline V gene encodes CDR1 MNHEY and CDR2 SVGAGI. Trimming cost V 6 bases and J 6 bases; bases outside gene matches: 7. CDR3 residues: CASRTGQVDGYTF. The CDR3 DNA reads TGTGCCAGCAGGACCGGACAGGTTGATGGCTACACCTTC.

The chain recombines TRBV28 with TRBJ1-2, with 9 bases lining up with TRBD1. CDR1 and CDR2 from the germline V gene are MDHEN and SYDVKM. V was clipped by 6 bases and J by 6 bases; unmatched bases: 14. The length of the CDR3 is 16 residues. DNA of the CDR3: TGTGCCAGCAGCTCTCCAGGGGACAGGGAGGCCGATGGCTACACCTTC. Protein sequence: CASSSPGDREADGYTF.

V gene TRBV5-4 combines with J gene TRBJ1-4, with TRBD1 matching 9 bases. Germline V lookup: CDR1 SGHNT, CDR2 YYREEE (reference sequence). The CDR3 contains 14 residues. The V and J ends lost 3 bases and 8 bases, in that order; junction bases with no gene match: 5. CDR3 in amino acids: CASSSGQGREKLFF. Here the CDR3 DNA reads TGTGCCAGCAGCTCGGGACAGGGCCGGGAAAAACTGTTTTTT.

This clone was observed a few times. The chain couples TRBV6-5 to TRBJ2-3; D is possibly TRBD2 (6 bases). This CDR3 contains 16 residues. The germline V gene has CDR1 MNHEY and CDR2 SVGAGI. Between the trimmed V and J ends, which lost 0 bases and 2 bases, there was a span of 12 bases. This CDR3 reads CASSYSAPGATDTQYF. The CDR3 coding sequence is TGTGCCAGCAGTTACTCTGCACCGGGAGCCACAGATACGCAGTATTTT.

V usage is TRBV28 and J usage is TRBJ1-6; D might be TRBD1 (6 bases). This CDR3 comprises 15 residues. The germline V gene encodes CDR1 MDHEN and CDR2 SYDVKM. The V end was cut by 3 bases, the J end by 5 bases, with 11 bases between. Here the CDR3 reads CASSFTGQDNSPLHF. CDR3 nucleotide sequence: TGTGCCAGCAGTTTCACAGGGCAAGATAATTCACCCCTCCACTTT.

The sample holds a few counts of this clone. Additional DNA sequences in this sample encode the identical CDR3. The CDR3 sequence is CASSVDPGDNSPLHF. CDR3 coding DNA: TGTGCCAGCAGCGTAGATCCTGGGGATAATTCACCCCTCCACTTT. The chain couples TRBV9 to TRBJ1-6, with D hard to call. CDR3 length: 15 residues. In germline, CDR1 is SGDLS, CDR2 YYNGEE. Trimming cost V 0 bases and J 5 bases, with 9 bases left between them. Full variable domain (missing parts from reference TRBV9 and TRBJ1-6): DSGVTQTPKHLITATGQRVTLRCSPRSGDLSVYWYQQSLDQGLQFLIQYYNGEERAKGNILERFSAQQFPDLHSELNLSSLELGDSALYFCASSVDPGDNSPLHFGNGTRLTVT.

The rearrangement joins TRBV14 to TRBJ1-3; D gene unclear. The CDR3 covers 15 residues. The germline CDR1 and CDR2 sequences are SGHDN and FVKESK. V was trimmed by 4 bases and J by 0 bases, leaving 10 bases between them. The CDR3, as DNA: TGTGCCAGCAGCCCAAGGTTAAGCTCTGGAAACACCATATATTTT. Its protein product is CASSPRLSSGNTIYF.

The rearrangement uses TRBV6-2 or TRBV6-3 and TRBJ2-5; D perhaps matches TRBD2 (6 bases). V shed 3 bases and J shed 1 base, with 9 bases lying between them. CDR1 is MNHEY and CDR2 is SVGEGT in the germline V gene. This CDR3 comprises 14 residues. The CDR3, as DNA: TGTGCCAGCAGTTATCGGAGGGTCCAAGAGACCCAGTACTTC. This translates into CASSYRRVQETQYF.

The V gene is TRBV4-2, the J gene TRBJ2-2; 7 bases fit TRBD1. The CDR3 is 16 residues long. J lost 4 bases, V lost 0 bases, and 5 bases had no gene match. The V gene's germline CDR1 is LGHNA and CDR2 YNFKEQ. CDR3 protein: CASSQDTGDPTGELFF. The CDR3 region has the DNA TGTGCCAGCAGCCAAGATACAGGGGACCCCACCGGGGAGCTGTTTTTT.

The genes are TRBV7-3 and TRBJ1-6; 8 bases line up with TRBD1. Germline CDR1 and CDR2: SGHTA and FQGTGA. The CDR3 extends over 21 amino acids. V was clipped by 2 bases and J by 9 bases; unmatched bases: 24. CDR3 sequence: CASSLLLWTDSTGEQGSPLHF. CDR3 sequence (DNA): TGTGCCAGCAGCTTACTTTTGTGGACAGACTCGACAGGGGAGCAGGGTTCACCCCTCCACTTT.

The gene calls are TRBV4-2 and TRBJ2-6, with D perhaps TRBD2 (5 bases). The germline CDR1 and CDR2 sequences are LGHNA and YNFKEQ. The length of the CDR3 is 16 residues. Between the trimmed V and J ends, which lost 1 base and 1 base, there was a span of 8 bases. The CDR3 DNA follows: TGTGCCAGCAGCCAAGTGGGCGGGTCTGGGGCCAACGTCCTGACTTTC. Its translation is CASSQVGGSGANVLTF.

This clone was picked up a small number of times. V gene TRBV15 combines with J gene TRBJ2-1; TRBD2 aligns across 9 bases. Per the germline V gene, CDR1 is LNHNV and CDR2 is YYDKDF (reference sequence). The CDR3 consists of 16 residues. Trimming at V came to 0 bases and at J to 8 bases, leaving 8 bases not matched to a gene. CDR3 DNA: TGTGCCACCAGCAGAGATGTCGCGGGGGGGCGGGATGAGCAGTTCTTC. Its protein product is CATSRDVAGGRDEQFF.

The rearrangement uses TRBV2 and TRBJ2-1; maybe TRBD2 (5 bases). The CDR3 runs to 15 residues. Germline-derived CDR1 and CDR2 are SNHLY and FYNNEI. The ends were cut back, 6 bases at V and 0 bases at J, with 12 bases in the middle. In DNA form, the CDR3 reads TGTGCCAGCAGGGAACTAGAAGCCTCCTACAATGAGCAGTTCTTC. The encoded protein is CASRELEASYNEQFF.

CDR3 nucleotide sequence: TGTGCCAGCAGCGAAGGACACCTCAGGTTCAATTACGTCCTGACTTTC. The encoded protein is CASSEGHLRFNYVLTF. V and J are TRBV14 and TRBJ2-6; a weak D match, TRBD1 (5 bases). Trimming removed 5 bases from V and 11 bases from J, with 22 bases in between. This CDR3 region has 16 residues. Per germline, CDR1 SGHDN and CDR2 FVKESK.

The CDR3 DNA is TGTGCCAGCAGCCCGGAAGGGGGGAACACTGAAGCTTTCTTT. Translated, it gives CASSPEGGNTEAFF. This chain joins TRBV5-5 and TRBJ1-1, with D maybe TRBD1 (6 bases). Trimming left V 4 bases short and J 1 base short, with 11 bases between. Germline CDR1 is SGHKS and CDR2 is YYEKEE (reference sequence). The CDR3 is made up of 14 amino acids. Variable domain in full (rest from reference TRBV5-5 and TRBJ1-1): DAGVTQSPTHLIKTRGQQVTLRCSPISGHKSVSWYQQVLGQGPQFIFQYYEKEERGRGNFPDRFSARQFPNYSSELNVNALLLGDSALYLCASSPEGGNTEAFFGQGTRLTVV.

This CDR3 reads CATRTGLDTDTQYF. The DNA for the CDR3 is TGTGCCACCAGGACAGGGTTAGACACAGATACGCAGTATTTT. The chain has TRBV24-1 and TRBJ2-3; 7 nucleotides line up with TRBD1. V was pared by 7 bases and J by 2 bases, with 5 bases of the junction left unmatched. The germline CDR1 and CDR2 sequences are KGHDR and SFDVKD. This CDR3 has 14 amino acids.

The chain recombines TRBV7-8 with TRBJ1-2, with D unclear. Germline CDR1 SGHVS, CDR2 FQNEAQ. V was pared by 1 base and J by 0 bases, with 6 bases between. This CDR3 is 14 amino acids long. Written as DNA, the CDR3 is TGTGCCAGCAGCTTAGTTTCAGCTAACTATGGCTACACCTTC. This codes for CASSLVSANYGYTF. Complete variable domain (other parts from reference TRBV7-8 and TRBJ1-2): GAGVSQSPRYKVAKRGQDVALRCDPISGHVSLFWYQQALGQGPEFLTYFQNEAQLDKSGLPSDRFFAERPEGSVSTLKIQRTQQEDSAVYLCASSLVSANYGYTFGSGTRLTVV.

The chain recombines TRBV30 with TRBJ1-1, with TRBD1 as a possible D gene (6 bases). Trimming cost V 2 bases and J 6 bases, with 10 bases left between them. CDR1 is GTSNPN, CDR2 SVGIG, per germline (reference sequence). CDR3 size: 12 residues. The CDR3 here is CAWSLNRAEAFF. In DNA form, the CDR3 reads TGTGCCTGGAGTCTAAACAGGGCTGAAGCTTTCTTT.